The rows below give T cell receptor beta chains drawn from one sample of a study of beta chain features in type 1 diabetes. TCRdb keeps only in-frame clones here, not all; method: immunoSEQ multiplex PCR. The sample gives about 620,000 clones, 15% of which show up once; under 0.095% is in the top ten. Source material: naive CD4+ T cells from blood. The receptors derive from a man aged 18 to 35 in good health. Each CDR3 is given with its conserved first and last residue. A D gene is named only where the DNA matches it firmly. Rows may omit the clone size; those that give it use once, few, many or a size class.

15	-	TRBV7-8	-	TRBJ1-1	TGTGCCAGCAGCTTAGTTACAGGGTTGAACACTGAAGCTTTCTTT	CASSLVTGLNTEAFF
13	TRBD1	TRBV6-5	-	TRBJ2-7	TGTGCCAGTTCTAGGACAGGGGTGTACGAGCAGTACTTC	CASSRTGVYEQYF
14	-	TRBV4-3	-	TRBJ2-7	TGCGCCAGCAGCCAAGGTTGGACCTCGGACGAGCAGTACTTC	CASSQGWTSDEQYF
10	-	TRBV2	-	TRBJ1-4	TGTGCCAGCAGGCAAGAAAAACTGTTTTTT	CASRQEKLFF
13	-	TRBV6-1	-	TRBJ1-5	TGTGCCAGCAGTGTGTATAGCAATCAGCCCCAGCATTTT	CASSVYSNQPQHF
15	TRBD1	TRBV5-4	-	TRBJ2-5	TGTGCCAGCAGCTTTCCACAGGGGCAACAAGAGACCCAGTACTTC	CASSFPQGQQETQYF
15	TRBD2	TRBV4-3	-	TRBJ2-1	TGCGCCAGCAGCCCCTCGGGACTATTCTACAATGAGCAGTTCTTC	CASSPSGLFYNEQFF
15	-	TRBV6-5	-	TRBJ1-3	TGTGCCAGCAGTTACCAGGTCGGAGGTGGAAACACCATATATTTT	CASSYQVGGGNTIYF
17	-	TRBV12-5	-	TRBJ2-1	TGTGCTAGTGGTTTGGTCAAGGGGCCCGGGGCCTACAATGAGCAGTTCTTC	CASGLVKGPGAYNEQFF
14	-	TRBV7-3	few	TRBJ2-3	TGTGCCAGCAGCTTATACCTGATGACAGATACGCAGTATTTT	CASSLYLMTDTQYF
15	-	TRBV7-9	-	TRBJ2-2	TGTGCCAGCAGCTCGGGGGCGGTGAACACCGGGGAGCTGTTTTTT	CASSSGAVNTGELFF
15	-	TRBV7-9	few	TRBJ2-1	TGTGCCAGCAGCTTAGGAACAGGGACCCACAATGAGCAGTTCTTC	CASSLGTGTHNEQFF
15	-	TRBV9	-	TRBJ1-1	TGTGCCAGCAGCGTAGTGGCAGGGGCGAACACTGAAGCTTTCTTT	CASSVVAGANTEAFF
14	TRBD1	TRBV2	few	TRBJ1-2	TGTGCCAGCTGTCCCCTGACAGGGGTCGATGGCTACACCTTC	CASCPLTGVDGYTF
16	-	TRBV4-2	few	TRBJ1-6	TGTGCCAGCAGCGAGTTTGGGGGGGCGCAGAATTCACCCCTCCACTTT	CASSEFGGAQNSPLHF
16	TRBD2	TRBV5-6	few	TRBJ2-5	TGTGCCAGCAGCTCCTGGACTAGCGGCTCCCAAGAGACCCAGTACTTC	CASSSWTSGSQETQYF
15	TRBD1	TRBV18	once	TRBJ2-7	TGTGCCAGCTCACCAGGCCGGGACAGCTCCTACGAGCAGTACTTC	CASSPGRDSSYEQYF
15	TRBD2	TRBV7-9	-	TRBJ2-1	TGTGCCAGCAGCCAAGAGGGACTAGCGGGGAATGAGCAGTTCTTC	CASSQEGLAGNEQFF
14	-	TRBV5-1	once	TRBJ2-5	TGCGCCAGCAGCATACAGGGCTACCAAGAGACCCAGTACTTC	CASSIQGYQETQYF
17	-	TRBV18	-	TRBJ2-3	TGTGCCAGCTCACCTCAAGGCGCACATAGCTCCCGAGATACGCAGTATTTT	CASSPQGAHSSRDTQYF
16	-	TRBV4-2	-	TRBJ1-2	TGTGCCAGCAGCCAAGACTGGAGGGCTACTAACTATGGCTACACCTTC	CASSQDWRATNYGYTF
16	-	TRBV6-6	few	TRBJ1-5	TGTGCCAGCAGTTACTCGGGAGGTCCTTTGGGTCAGCCCCAGCATTTT	CASSYSGGPLGQPQHF
13	-	TRBV10-3	few	TRBJ2-3	TGTGCCATCAGGGGGGTACCCACAGATACGCAGTATTTT	CAIRGVPTDTQYF
11	-	TRBV10-3	few	TRBJ2-3	TGTGCCATCAGCCCCGGGGATACGCAGTATTTT	CAISPGDTQYF
16	-	TRBV6-4	-	TRBJ2-1	TGTGCCAGCAGTGACTCGGGGACAACAGATTGCAATGAGCAGTTCTTC	CASSDSGTTDCNEQFF
13	-	TRBV5-1	-	TRBJ1-1	TGCGCCAGCAGCCAGGGGATTAACACTGAAGCTTTCTTT	CASSQGINTEAFF
13	-	TRBV5-1	-	TRBJ2-7	TGCGCCAGCAGCTGGCAAACAGGGAACGAGCAGTACTTC	CASSWQTGNEQYF